Listed here is a single T cell receptor beta chain. No antigen is known for it. Base qualities were left out, and no much larger clone turns up one base away. Using the deep immunoSEQ assay, multiplex PCR amplified TCR CDR3 regions from genomic DNA. Extracted genomic DNA from each cell subset was distributed evenly across all wells of several immunoSEQ 96-well plates, and each plate was treated as a replicate. For sorted subsets, each replicate PCR was loaded with about 200 ng genomic DNA, equivalent to some 27,000 T cell genomes. Purified libraries were measured with a Qubit 3.0 fluorometer, size-checked on a Bioanalyzer 2100, and measured again with the KAPA Library Quantification kit. Each immunoSEQ 96-well plate was sequenced on its own single-read 150-cycle Illumina NextSeq 550 flow cell. In the original analysis: Because the immunoSEQ output held only junctional sequences and lacked quality scores, the filtering could not match the filtering applied to full-length reads. To assign V/J genes and CDR3, sequences were annotated using PyIR, a Python wrapper for IgBLAST v1.9, with IMGT germline references. Reads were filtered out if the reads had weak V/J assignments (E-value above 1e-6), no CDR3, stop codons, out-of-frame junctions, or ambiguous translated residues. A V3J clonotype was defined by an identical inferred V gene, J gene, and CDR3 amino acid sequence. To compute the percentage overlap between repertoires, the number of shared unique clonotypes was divided by the size of the smaller repertoire. Richness of each repertoire was evaluated using RTK rarefaction, the Chao1 estimator, and Recon v2.1 estimates of unobserved clonotypes. For all TCRbeta clonotypes obtained by the gDNA method from four donors, generation probabilities were computed with OLGA. What TCRdb holds here is the immuneACCESS table cut down to in-frame rearrangements. Part of the clones is not present; checked against another copy, under half of the missing clones reflect an unresolved V gene, and the others are unexplained. The V and J calls and clone size come from that table; D and trimming were worked out from the DNA. The sample records approximately 600,000 clones, roughly 96% of which are singletons. 0.095% to 0.14% of the sample is in the top ten clones.

The CDR3 goes from the cysteine to the phenylalanine over 13 residues. CDR3 DNA is the only sequence kept; it has 39 bases, read in frame from the first base. V gives up 2 bases and J gives up 4 bases, and the segment between their germline ends measures 9 bases. Based on the germline V gene, the CDR1 and CDR2 sequences are SNHLY and FYNNEI. This entry belongs to a study of shared clonotypes between healthy human individuals (dated by TCRdb to 2020 to 2022). About the investigation overall: The cohort included a few men and a couple of women between 18 and 49 years of age. For each donor, CD4 naive and CD4 memory were each run on three plates, CD8 naive on two plates, and CD8 memory on one plate. Blood TCR repertoires of five healthy adults were deeply sequenced to estimate repertoire size and the extent of clonotype sharing between individuals. Between about 0.85 and 10 billion PBMCs per donor were obtained by leukapheresis. To increase sequencing depth and limit assay-specific biases, TCR repertoire library preparation and sequencing were carried out by different laboratories using diverse techniques.

CD8 naive samples consisted of CD45RO-negative cells that were positively selected for CCR7, yielding a CD45RA+CCR7+ population without TemRA cells. Donors were healthy HIV-negative adults with no recently reported acute infections or vaccinations. Every donor was a Caucasian adult living in Nashville, Tennessee, USA. Blood was obtained by leukapheresis, after which PBMCs were separated by Ficoll-Histopaque density gradient centrifugation and cryopreserved in liquid nitrogen vapor phase. Analytical flow cytometry was used to check the purity and quantity of each magnetically sorted T cell population. Genomic DNA was isolated from every sorted fraction and measured by UV absorbance on a Nanodrop 2000c. The full study reports these points: When several donors were compared, the shared fraction of clonotypes was approximately 5% for naive CD4, 3.5% to 4% for naive CD8, more than 2% for memory CD4, and around 0.37% for memory CD8. Incomplete sequencing was indicated by rarefaction of sorted-subset datasets, despite the large sequencing depth. Based on pairwise subsampling, the degree of clonotype sharing among donors was expected to be affected by sequencing depth. Naive subsets generally had larger estimated clonotype richness than memory subsets did. Higher generation probabilities were observed for clonotypes shared by all four sorted-subset donors than for non-shared clonotypes. Sampling was restricted to blood, and TCR repertoires in tissues likely differ from the TCR repertoires found in blood. Because the study included a small number of donors, the genetic and exposure-history diversity represented was limited.

The sample taken for sequencing was naive CD8+ T cells sorted from blood. This specimen's cell subset or site label, interpreted: CD45RA+CCR7+. The V gene is TRBV2 and the J gene is TRBJ2-7; the D gene is perhaps TRBD2, on 5 matching bases. The sequence came from a woman in her twenties or thirties in good health. The nucleotide sequence is given as TGTGCCAGCAGTGAACACGGGGATTACGAGCAGTACTTC. Its translation reads: CASSEHGDYEQYF.